The 10 T cell receptor beta chains presented below share a single source sample, sequenced in a study of T-cell memory formation after mild COVID-19. TCRdb independently ran MiXCR on the 5' RACE reads; one entry per CDR3 protein. Of approximately 300,000 distinct CDR3 sequences listed, about 16% are singletons. The specimen sequenced was PBMCs or a T cell subset sorted from them (not recorded which). These receptors originate from a man between 18 and 35 years old who had mild COVID-19 (a few samples of this study predate the infection). Cell type and time point are not known.

This clonotype was found a few times. The V gene is TRBV6-6, the J gene TRBJ2-5; D is unresolved. The length of the CDR3 is 14 residues. V shed 4 bases and J shed 4 bases, with 13 bases lying between them. Germline values: CDR1 MNHNY, CDR2 SVGAGI (reference sequence). The CDR3 loop reads CASSSPHRSETQYF. The CDR3 nucleotides read TGTGCCAGCAGTTCCCCCCATAGGTCAGAGACCCAGTACTTC.

The chain is built from TRBV29-1 and TRBJ2-3; 16 nucleotides line up with TRBD2. CDR1 SQVTM and CDR2 ANQGSEA come from the germline V gene. The CDR3 runs 15 residues. V dropped 6 bases and J dropped 8; count of bases not matched to a gene: 8. The DNA of the CDR3 is TGCAGCGTGGGTGTGGGACTAGCGGGGGGGTCTACGCAGTATTTT. Its protein is CSVGVGLAGGSTQYF.

This clonotype was picked up a small number of times. The chain joins TRBV12-3 or TRBV12-4 to TRBJ2-2, with D unresolved. There are 14 residues in the CDR3. The ends were cut back, 5 bases at V and 5 bases at J, with 12 bases in the middle. CDR3 sequence (DNA): TGTGCCAGCAGTACGGGCCTTACTACCGGGGAGCTGTTTTTT. Translating gives CASSTGLTTGELFF.

This clonotype turned up a few times. J is TRBJ1-2 and V is TRBV7-9, with TRBD1 identical over 12 bases. CDR3 length: 16 residues. Trimming took 5 bases from V and 8 from J; bases not matched to a gene: 12. The germline V gene encodes CDR1 SEHNR and CDR2 FQNEAQ (reference sequence). CDR3 loop: CASSGGTGGSESGYTF. The CDR3 DNA follows: TGTGCCAGCAGCGGCGGGACAGGGGGCTCGGAGTCGGGCTACACCTTC.

Ten or more counts support this clonotype. The genes are TRBV5-1 and TRBJ2-7, with TRBD1 matching 12 bases. J was trimmed by 7 bases and V by 4 bases; bases with no gene match: 6. From germline, CDR1 is SGHRS and CDR2 YFSETQ. The CDR3 runs to 14 residues. As DNA, the CDR3 is TGCGCCAGCAGCCCCGGGACAGGGGGCGGGGAGCAGTACTTC. Translating gives CASSPGTGGGEQYF.

This clonotype was seen more than once but under ten times. The chain recombines TRBV24-1 with TRBJ2-1; D gene unclear. Trimming took 2 bases from V and 9 from J, leaving 13 bases between them. The CDR3 spans 14 residues. The germline gives CDR1 KGHDR, CDR2 SFDVKD. CDR3 bases: TGTGCCACCAGTGATTCCCCACCGATTGGTGAGCAGTTCTTC. It codes for CATSDSPPIGEQFF.

The chain links TRBV14 to TRBJ2-7; tentatively, D is TRBD2 (6 bases). V lost 2 bases, J lost 3 bases, and 11 bases lay in between. This CDR3 has 14 residues. Germline lookup yields CDR1 SGHDN and CDR2 FVKESK. CDR3 coding DNA: TGTGCCAGCAGCCAACGGGGGTGGGTCTACGAGCAGTACTTC. Translated: CASSQRGWVYEQYF.

V gene TRBV6-5 combines with J gene TRBJ1-3, with D hard to call. Germline CDR1 and CDR2: MNHEY and SVGAGI. Trimming cost V 6 bases and J 3 bases, with 12 bases left between them. The CDR3 length is 14 residues. CDR3 nucleotide sequence: TGTGCCAGCAGCTACCGAGAATTTGGAAACACCATATATTTT. Its translation: CASSYREFGNTIYF.

This clonotype occurred a few times. This chain joins TRBV15 and TRBJ2-4; D not resolved. Germline V gene lookup returns CDR1 LNHNV and CDR2 YYDKDF (reference sequence). The CDR3 spans 17 residues. V gave up 5 bases and J gave up 1 base, with 18 bases separating them. CDR3 nucleotide sequence: TGTGCCACCAGCGAGGATACCGACATGGATGCCAAAAACATTCAGTACTTC. It is translated as CATSEDTDMDAKNIQYF.

V and J are TRBV6-5 and TRBJ1-3; D may be TRBD1 (6 bases). The V and J ends lost 0 bases and 0 bases respectively, with 12 bases between them. The CDR3 extends over 17 amino acids. Germline V lookup: CDR1 MNHEY, CDR2 SVGAGI. The CDR3 coding sequence is TGTGCCAGCAGTTACTCTAGGGGGAGTAACTCTGGAAACACCATATATTTT. This sequence encodes CASSYSRGSNSGNTIYF.